The rows below give T cell receptor beta chains drawn from one sample of a study of shared clonotypes between healthy human individuals. This table comes from immunoSEQ multiplex PCR, and its TCRdb copy is limited to in-frame clones, with some not included. In the table there are under 2,500,000 clones, 90% to 96% of which are singletons. What was sequenced was naive CD4+ T cells sorted from blood. These receptors all come from a man between 18 and 35 years old in good health. Each CDR3 is given with its conserved first and last residue. D genes are given only for firm matches. Clone size is not always given. Where it is, it says once, few, many or a class for expanded clones.

cdr3_aa: CASSQEEGVRGDTQYF
cdr3_nt: TGCGCCAGCAGCCAAGAAGAGGGGGTCAGGGGAGATACGCAGTATTTT
v_call: TRBV4-1
d_call: -
clone_size: -
j_call: TRBJ2-3

cdr3_aa: CAWSVDGTGGQYF
cdr3_nt: TGTGCCTGGAGTGTCGACGGGACAGGGGGGCAGTACTTC
v_call: TRBV30
d_call: TRBD1
clone_size: -
j_call: TRBJ2-4

cdr3_aa: CASRPTSGQSLYEQYF
cdr3_nt: TGTGCCAGCAGGCCGACTAGCGGTCAAAGTTTATACGAGCAGTACTTC
v_call: TRBV13
d_call: TRBD2
clone_size: -
j_call: TRBJ2-7

cdr3_aa: CASRLEGRAGRSQYQETQYF
cdr3_nt: TGTGCCAGCAGGCTAGAGGGGCGCGCAGGCAGGTCCCAATACCAAGAGACCCAGTACTTC
v_call: TRBV7-8
d_call: -
clone_size: -
j_call: TRBJ2-5

cdr3_aa: CASSPSGENYGYTF
cdr3_nt: TGTGCCAGCAGCCCATCAGGGGAAAACTATGGCTACACCTTC
v_call: TRBV7-2
d_call: -
clone_size: once
j_call: TRBJ1-2

cdr3_aa: CASSLGSNQPQHF
cdr3_nt: TGTGCCAGCAGCTTGGGAAGCAATCAGCCCCAGCATTTT
v_call: TRBV5-6
d_call: -
clone_size: -
j_call: TRBJ1-5

cdr3_aa: CASTITGGFALVGCF
cdr3_nt: TGTGCCAGCACCATAACGGGGGGATTCGCGCTAGTGGGATGCTTC
v_call: TRBV6-5
d_call: TRBD2
clone_size: -
j_call: TRBJ2-7

cdr3_aa: CASSSRGLQDGQYF
cdr3_nt: TGTGCCAGCAGCTCTCGGGGGCTGCAGGACGGCCAGTACTTC
v_call: TRBV5-4
d_call: -
clone_size: -
j_call: TRBJ2-5

cdr3_aa: CASSLVATLRTGELFF
cdr3_nt: TGCGCCAGCAGCTTGGTTGCCACTCTAAGGACCGGGGAGCTGTTTTTT
v_call: TRBV5-1
d_call: -
clone_size: -
j_call: TRBJ2-2

cdr3_aa: CASTASGLSYNEQFF
cdr3_nt: TGTGCCAGTACCGCATCGGGCCTCTCCTACAATGAGCAGTTCTTC
v_call: TRBV19
d_call: -
clone_size: -
j_call: TRBJ2-1

cdr3_aa: CASSQGTGYTGELFF
cdr3_nt: TGTGCCAGCAGCCAGGGGACAGGGTACACCGGGGAGCTGTTTTTT
v_call: TRBV7-3
d_call: TRBD1
clone_size: -
j_call: TRBJ2-2

cdr3_aa: CASSRGQSGNTIYF
cdr3_nt: TGTGCCAGCAGCCGTGGACAGTCTGGAAACACCATATATTTT
v_call: TRBV5-4
d_call: -
clone_size: once
j_call: TRBJ1-3

cdr3_aa: CASSLGTLSGGTGEKLFF
cdr3_nt: TGCGCCAGCAGTCTCGGTACCCTCTCGGGGGGAACGGGTGAAAAACTGTTTTTT
v_call: TRBV5-1
d_call: -
clone_size: -
j_call: TRBJ1-4

cdr3_aa: CAWRRDSNYGYTF
cdr3_nt: TGTGCCTGGAGGAGGGACAGCAACTATGGCTACACCTTC
v_call: TRBV30
d_call: TRBD1
clone_size: -
j_call: TRBJ1-2

cdr3_aa: CASSSGQGRTGELFF
cdr3_nt: TGTGCCAGCAGCTCGGGACAGGGGAGGACCGGGGAGCTGTTTTTT
v_call: TRBV6-5
d_call: TRBD1
clone_size: -
j_call: TRBJ2-2

cdr3_aa: CASSPMETQYF
cdr3_nt: TGTGCCAGCAGCCCCATGGAGACCCAGTACTTC
v_call: TRBV7-9
d_call: -
clone_size: -
j_call: TRBJ2-5

cdr3_aa: CASSAVGGSGANVLTF
cdr3_nt: TGTGCCAGCAGTGCTGTGGGAGGGAGTGGGGCCAACGTCCTGACTTTC
v_call: TRBV6-1
d_call: TRBD2
clone_size: -
j_call: TRBJ2-6

cdr3_aa: CASSKGGGCSPLHF
cdr3_nt: TGTGCCAGCAGCAAAGGCGGTGGGTGTTCACCCCTCCACTTT
v_call: TRBV21-1
d_call: -
clone_size: -
j_call: TRBJ1-6

cdr3_aa: CASSENRGPYNEQFF
cdr3_nt: TGTGCCAGCAGTGAAAATCGGGGACCTTACAATGAGCAGTTCTTC
v_call: TRBV2
d_call: -
clone_size: -
j_call: TRBJ2-1

cdr3_aa: CASSPERLAKNIQYF
cdr3_nt: TGTGCCAGCTCACCAGAGAGACTAGCCAAAAACATTCAGTACTTC
v_call: TRBV18
d_call: -
clone_size: -
j_call: TRBJ2-4

cdr3_aa: CASSSDRSYGYTF
cdr3_nt: TGTGCCAGCAGTTCGGACAGAAGTTACGGCTACACCTTC
v_call: TRBV6-6
d_call: -
clone_size: -
j_call: TRBJ1-2

cdr3_aa: CASSYDRGSYEQYF
cdr3_nt: TGTGCCAGCAGTTACGACAGGGGATCCTACGAGCAGTACTTC
v_call: TRBV6-5
d_call: TRBD1
clone_size: once
j_call: TRBJ2-7

cdr3_aa: CASSSEGLYYGYTF
cdr3_nt: TGTGCCAGCAGCTCGGAGGGCCTCTACTATGGCTACACCTTC
v_call: TRBV5-8
d_call: -
clone_size: -
j_call: TRBJ1-2

cdr3_aa: CASSPTVSDTQYF
cdr3_nt: TGTGCCAGCTCACCGACAGTGTCAGATACGCAGTATTTT
v_call: TRBV18
d_call: -
clone_size: -
j_call: TRBJ2-3

cdr3_aa: CASVRATKAFF
cdr3_nt: TGTGCCAGCGTAAGGGCGACAAAAGCTTTCTTT
v_call: TRBV6-5
d_call: -
clone_size: -
j_call: TRBJ1-1

cdr3_aa: CASSQGTSRLSGNTIYF
cdr3_nt: TGTGCCAGCAGTCAAGGGACCTCGAGACTCTCTGGAAACACCATATATTTT
v_call: TRBV11-2
d_call: -
clone_size: once
j_call: TRBJ1-3

cdr3_aa: CASSQRGEQFF
cdr3_nt: TGTGCCAGTAGCCAGAGGGGGGAGCAGTTCTTC
v_call: TRBV19
d_call: -
clone_size: -
j_call: TRBJ2-1

cdr3_aa: CASSSQQGADGYTF
cdr3_nt: TGTGCCAGCAGCTCACAACAGGGGGCGGATGGCTACACCTTC
v_call: TRBV7-2
d_call: TRBD1
clone_size: -
j_call: TRBJ1-2

cdr3_aa: CAWSDIQGAWAEKLFF
cdr3_nt: TGTGCCTGGAGTGATATACAGGGGGCATGGGCGGAAAAACTGTTTTTT
v_call: TRBV30
d_call: TRBD1
clone_size: -
j_call: TRBJ1-4

cdr3_aa: CASMRPSGRTSYEQYF
cdr3_nt: TGTGCCAGCATGAGACCGTCGGGACGGACTTCCTACGAGCAGTACTTC
v_call: TRBV28
d_call: -
clone_size: -
j_call: TRBJ2-7

cdr3_aa: CASSSDGSRETQYF
cdr3_nt: TGTGCCAGCAGCTCAGATGGGTCCAGAGAGACCCAGTACTTC
v_call: TRBV7-2
d_call: -
clone_size: -
j_call: TRBJ2-5

cdr3_aa: CATGRGMNTEAFF
cdr3_nt: TGTGCCACCGGCCGGGGAATGAACACTGAAGCTTTCTTT
v_call: TRBV28
d_call: -
clone_size: -
j_call: TRBJ1-1

cdr3_aa: CASSTDRNIQYF
cdr3_nt: TGTGCCAGCAGCACCGATAGAAACATTCAGTACTTC
v_call: TRBV11-2
d_call: -
clone_size: -
j_call: TRBJ2-4

cdr3_aa: CASSAQGFNSYNSPLHF
cdr3_nt: TGTGCCAGCAGCGCACAGGGATTTAACTCCTATAATTCACCCCTCCACTTT
v_call: TRBV11-1
d_call: -
clone_size: -
j_call: TRBJ1-6

cdr3_aa: CASWDRVNEKLFF
cdr3_nt: TGTGCCAGTTGGGACAGGGTAAATGAAAAACTGTTTTTT
v_call: TRBV19
d_call: TRBD1
clone_size: -
j_call: TRBJ1-4

cdr3_aa: CASRMDTSNYGYTF
cdr3_nt: TGTGCCAGCAGGATGGACACCAGTAACTATGGCTACACCTTC
v_call: TRBV6-5
d_call: -
clone_size: -
j_call: TRBJ1-2

cdr3_aa: CASSIRIATNEKLFF
cdr3_nt: TGTGCCAGCAGTATCCGGATTGCAACTAATGAAAAACTGTTTTTT
v_call: TRBV28
d_call: -
clone_size: -
j_call: TRBJ1-4

cdr3_aa: CASSVDGGPNTEAFF
cdr3_nt: TGTGCCAGCAGCGTAGATGGAGGACCTAACACTGAAGCTTTCTTT
v_call: TRBV9
d_call: -
clone_size: -
j_call: TRBJ1-1

cdr3_aa: CARSTVRDSGNQPQHF
cdr3_nt: TGTGCCAGAAGCACGGTAAGGGACAGCGGCAATCAGCCCCAGCATTTT
v_call: TRBV5-3
d_call: TRBD1
clone_size: -
j_call: TRBJ1-5

cdr3_aa: CASSFRAVATNEKLFF
cdr3_nt: TGTGCCAGCAGTTTTCGTGCAGTTGCAACTAATGAAAAACTGTTTTTT
v_call: TRBV28
d_call: -
clone_size: -
j_call: TRBJ1-4

cdr3_aa: CASSSGGQGNTEAFF
cdr3_nt: TGTGCCAGCAGTTCAGGGGGACAGGGTAACACTGAAGCTTTCTTT
v_call: TRBV28
d_call: TRBD1
clone_size: -
j_call: TRBJ1-1

cdr3_aa: CASSPIGLAVDNEQFF
cdr3_nt: TGTGCCAGCAGTCCCATTGGACTAGCGGTCGACAATGAGCAGTTCTTC
v_call: TRBV2
d_call: TRBD2
clone_size: -
j_call: TRBJ2-1

cdr3_aa: CASTLDRGDTEAFF
cdr3_nt: TGTGCCAGCACCCTGGACAGGGGAGACACTGAAGCTTTCTTT
v_call: TRBV2
d_call: TRBD1
clone_size: -
j_call: TRBJ1-1

cdr3_aa: CASSLGQGVSYEQYF
cdr3_nt: TGTGCCAGCAGCTTAGGACAGGGGGTCTCCTACGAGCAGTACTTC
v_call: TRBV5-6
d_call: TRBD1
clone_size: -
j_call: TRBJ2-7

cdr3_aa: CASSYEGQVEAFF
cdr3_nt: TGTGCCAGCAGCTATGAGGGGCAGGTTGAAGCTTTCTTT
v_call: TRBV9
d_call: -
clone_size: once
j_call: TRBJ1-1

cdr3_aa: CASSLVESYEQYF
cdr3_nt: TGTGCCAGCAGCTTAGTAGAATCCTACGAGCAGTACTTC
v_call: TRBV7-2
d_call: -
clone_size: -
j_call: TRBJ2-7

cdr3_aa: CAISSRQGGETQYF
cdr3_nt: TGTGCCATCAGTTCTCGGCAGGGAGGAGAGACCCAGTACTTC
v_call: TRBV10-3
d_call: -
clone_size: -
j_call: TRBJ2-5